This T cell receptor (beta chain) originates from a study of blood T cell repertoires in COVID-19 (dated by TCRdb to between 2020 and 2021). Background for the entire study: The collaborator samples originated in the United States, Italy and Spain and spanned the acute and convalescent phases of COVID-19. The prospective study material was composed of cDNA or gDNA derived from T cells, B-cell-depleted T cells, or PBMCs. Deeply sampled blood TCRbeta repertoires from subjects exposed to, actively infected with, or recovered from COVID-19 were included in the dataset. The repertoires were released in a freely available public database meant as a resource for research on the immune response to SARS-CoV-2. Samples came from the ongoing ImmuneRACE study (first 160 participants) plus 1,254 subjects from 6 global collaborators. A de-identified subject ID, COVID-19 status, age in years and sex were almost always included in the sample metadata. Where HLA class I and class II types were available, the types were taken from metadata supplied by the sample provider, not from assay-based typing.

This clone was observed a single time. The specificity of this receptor is unknown. Qualities for individual bases were not recorded, and no much larger clone is one base off. Enrolling through a virtual design, the prospective study's participants ranged in age from roughly 18 to 90 years and lived across roughly 24 United States geographic areas. To assign participants to cohorts, the prospective study relied on clinical history that participants themselves reported in a screening survey and a study questionnaire. Mobile phlebotomists in the prospective study collected whole blood, serum and a nasopharyngeal or oropharyngeal swab from every participant. Over a roughly 2-month period, participants in the prospective study had the option of providing additional blood draws and questionnaires. Prospective study blood samples were shipped either frozen or at room temperature before DNA extraction.

Broad study findings and their caveats: How much clinical and demographic metadata was included differed by source and by participant, and the metadata was provided uncurated.

The CDR3 covers 14 residues, taking in both the cysteine and the phenylalanine. Just the 42-base CDR3 DNA is kept, in frame starting at base 1. The germline V gene sets CDR1 to KGHDR and CDR2 to SFDVKD. Cut back by 4 bases and 5 bases, the V and J ends lie 10 bases apart. TCRbeta CDR3 regions were amplified from genomic DNA by means of the immunoSEQ Assay, a bias-controlled multiplex PCR. The authors processed their data as follows. Within the assay, amplification of reference gene primers was used to estimate how many nucleated cells each sample contained. To quantify the absolute abundance of each unique TCRbeta CDR3 rearrangement, sequence reads were collapsed and filtered. For each sample, productive Simpson clonality was calculated by taking the square root of Simpson's diversity index across productive rearrangements. This immuneACCESS table, as held by TCRdb, lists in-frame sequences with V and J called but not all clones. Of the missing ones, under half trace to an unresolved V gene in checked studies; the others have no known cause. V, J and clone size are taken as reported in that table, and D and trimming were inferred from the DNA itself. This sample comprises 180,000 or so clones, around 83% of them detected only once. The ten largest clonotypes hold roughly 4% of the sample.

This chain is built from TRBV24-1 and TRBJ2-2; D gene: possibly TRBD2, on 6 matching bases. Sequenced: PBMCs or T cells enriched from blood (not recorded which). This receptor was obtained from a woman between 45 and 65 years old in a cohort exposed to, infected with or recovered from COVID-19 (not recorded which). The CDR3 protein: CATSETGTTGELFF. The sequenced DNA: TGTGCCACCAGTGAAACCGGGACTACCGGGGAGCTGTTTTTT.